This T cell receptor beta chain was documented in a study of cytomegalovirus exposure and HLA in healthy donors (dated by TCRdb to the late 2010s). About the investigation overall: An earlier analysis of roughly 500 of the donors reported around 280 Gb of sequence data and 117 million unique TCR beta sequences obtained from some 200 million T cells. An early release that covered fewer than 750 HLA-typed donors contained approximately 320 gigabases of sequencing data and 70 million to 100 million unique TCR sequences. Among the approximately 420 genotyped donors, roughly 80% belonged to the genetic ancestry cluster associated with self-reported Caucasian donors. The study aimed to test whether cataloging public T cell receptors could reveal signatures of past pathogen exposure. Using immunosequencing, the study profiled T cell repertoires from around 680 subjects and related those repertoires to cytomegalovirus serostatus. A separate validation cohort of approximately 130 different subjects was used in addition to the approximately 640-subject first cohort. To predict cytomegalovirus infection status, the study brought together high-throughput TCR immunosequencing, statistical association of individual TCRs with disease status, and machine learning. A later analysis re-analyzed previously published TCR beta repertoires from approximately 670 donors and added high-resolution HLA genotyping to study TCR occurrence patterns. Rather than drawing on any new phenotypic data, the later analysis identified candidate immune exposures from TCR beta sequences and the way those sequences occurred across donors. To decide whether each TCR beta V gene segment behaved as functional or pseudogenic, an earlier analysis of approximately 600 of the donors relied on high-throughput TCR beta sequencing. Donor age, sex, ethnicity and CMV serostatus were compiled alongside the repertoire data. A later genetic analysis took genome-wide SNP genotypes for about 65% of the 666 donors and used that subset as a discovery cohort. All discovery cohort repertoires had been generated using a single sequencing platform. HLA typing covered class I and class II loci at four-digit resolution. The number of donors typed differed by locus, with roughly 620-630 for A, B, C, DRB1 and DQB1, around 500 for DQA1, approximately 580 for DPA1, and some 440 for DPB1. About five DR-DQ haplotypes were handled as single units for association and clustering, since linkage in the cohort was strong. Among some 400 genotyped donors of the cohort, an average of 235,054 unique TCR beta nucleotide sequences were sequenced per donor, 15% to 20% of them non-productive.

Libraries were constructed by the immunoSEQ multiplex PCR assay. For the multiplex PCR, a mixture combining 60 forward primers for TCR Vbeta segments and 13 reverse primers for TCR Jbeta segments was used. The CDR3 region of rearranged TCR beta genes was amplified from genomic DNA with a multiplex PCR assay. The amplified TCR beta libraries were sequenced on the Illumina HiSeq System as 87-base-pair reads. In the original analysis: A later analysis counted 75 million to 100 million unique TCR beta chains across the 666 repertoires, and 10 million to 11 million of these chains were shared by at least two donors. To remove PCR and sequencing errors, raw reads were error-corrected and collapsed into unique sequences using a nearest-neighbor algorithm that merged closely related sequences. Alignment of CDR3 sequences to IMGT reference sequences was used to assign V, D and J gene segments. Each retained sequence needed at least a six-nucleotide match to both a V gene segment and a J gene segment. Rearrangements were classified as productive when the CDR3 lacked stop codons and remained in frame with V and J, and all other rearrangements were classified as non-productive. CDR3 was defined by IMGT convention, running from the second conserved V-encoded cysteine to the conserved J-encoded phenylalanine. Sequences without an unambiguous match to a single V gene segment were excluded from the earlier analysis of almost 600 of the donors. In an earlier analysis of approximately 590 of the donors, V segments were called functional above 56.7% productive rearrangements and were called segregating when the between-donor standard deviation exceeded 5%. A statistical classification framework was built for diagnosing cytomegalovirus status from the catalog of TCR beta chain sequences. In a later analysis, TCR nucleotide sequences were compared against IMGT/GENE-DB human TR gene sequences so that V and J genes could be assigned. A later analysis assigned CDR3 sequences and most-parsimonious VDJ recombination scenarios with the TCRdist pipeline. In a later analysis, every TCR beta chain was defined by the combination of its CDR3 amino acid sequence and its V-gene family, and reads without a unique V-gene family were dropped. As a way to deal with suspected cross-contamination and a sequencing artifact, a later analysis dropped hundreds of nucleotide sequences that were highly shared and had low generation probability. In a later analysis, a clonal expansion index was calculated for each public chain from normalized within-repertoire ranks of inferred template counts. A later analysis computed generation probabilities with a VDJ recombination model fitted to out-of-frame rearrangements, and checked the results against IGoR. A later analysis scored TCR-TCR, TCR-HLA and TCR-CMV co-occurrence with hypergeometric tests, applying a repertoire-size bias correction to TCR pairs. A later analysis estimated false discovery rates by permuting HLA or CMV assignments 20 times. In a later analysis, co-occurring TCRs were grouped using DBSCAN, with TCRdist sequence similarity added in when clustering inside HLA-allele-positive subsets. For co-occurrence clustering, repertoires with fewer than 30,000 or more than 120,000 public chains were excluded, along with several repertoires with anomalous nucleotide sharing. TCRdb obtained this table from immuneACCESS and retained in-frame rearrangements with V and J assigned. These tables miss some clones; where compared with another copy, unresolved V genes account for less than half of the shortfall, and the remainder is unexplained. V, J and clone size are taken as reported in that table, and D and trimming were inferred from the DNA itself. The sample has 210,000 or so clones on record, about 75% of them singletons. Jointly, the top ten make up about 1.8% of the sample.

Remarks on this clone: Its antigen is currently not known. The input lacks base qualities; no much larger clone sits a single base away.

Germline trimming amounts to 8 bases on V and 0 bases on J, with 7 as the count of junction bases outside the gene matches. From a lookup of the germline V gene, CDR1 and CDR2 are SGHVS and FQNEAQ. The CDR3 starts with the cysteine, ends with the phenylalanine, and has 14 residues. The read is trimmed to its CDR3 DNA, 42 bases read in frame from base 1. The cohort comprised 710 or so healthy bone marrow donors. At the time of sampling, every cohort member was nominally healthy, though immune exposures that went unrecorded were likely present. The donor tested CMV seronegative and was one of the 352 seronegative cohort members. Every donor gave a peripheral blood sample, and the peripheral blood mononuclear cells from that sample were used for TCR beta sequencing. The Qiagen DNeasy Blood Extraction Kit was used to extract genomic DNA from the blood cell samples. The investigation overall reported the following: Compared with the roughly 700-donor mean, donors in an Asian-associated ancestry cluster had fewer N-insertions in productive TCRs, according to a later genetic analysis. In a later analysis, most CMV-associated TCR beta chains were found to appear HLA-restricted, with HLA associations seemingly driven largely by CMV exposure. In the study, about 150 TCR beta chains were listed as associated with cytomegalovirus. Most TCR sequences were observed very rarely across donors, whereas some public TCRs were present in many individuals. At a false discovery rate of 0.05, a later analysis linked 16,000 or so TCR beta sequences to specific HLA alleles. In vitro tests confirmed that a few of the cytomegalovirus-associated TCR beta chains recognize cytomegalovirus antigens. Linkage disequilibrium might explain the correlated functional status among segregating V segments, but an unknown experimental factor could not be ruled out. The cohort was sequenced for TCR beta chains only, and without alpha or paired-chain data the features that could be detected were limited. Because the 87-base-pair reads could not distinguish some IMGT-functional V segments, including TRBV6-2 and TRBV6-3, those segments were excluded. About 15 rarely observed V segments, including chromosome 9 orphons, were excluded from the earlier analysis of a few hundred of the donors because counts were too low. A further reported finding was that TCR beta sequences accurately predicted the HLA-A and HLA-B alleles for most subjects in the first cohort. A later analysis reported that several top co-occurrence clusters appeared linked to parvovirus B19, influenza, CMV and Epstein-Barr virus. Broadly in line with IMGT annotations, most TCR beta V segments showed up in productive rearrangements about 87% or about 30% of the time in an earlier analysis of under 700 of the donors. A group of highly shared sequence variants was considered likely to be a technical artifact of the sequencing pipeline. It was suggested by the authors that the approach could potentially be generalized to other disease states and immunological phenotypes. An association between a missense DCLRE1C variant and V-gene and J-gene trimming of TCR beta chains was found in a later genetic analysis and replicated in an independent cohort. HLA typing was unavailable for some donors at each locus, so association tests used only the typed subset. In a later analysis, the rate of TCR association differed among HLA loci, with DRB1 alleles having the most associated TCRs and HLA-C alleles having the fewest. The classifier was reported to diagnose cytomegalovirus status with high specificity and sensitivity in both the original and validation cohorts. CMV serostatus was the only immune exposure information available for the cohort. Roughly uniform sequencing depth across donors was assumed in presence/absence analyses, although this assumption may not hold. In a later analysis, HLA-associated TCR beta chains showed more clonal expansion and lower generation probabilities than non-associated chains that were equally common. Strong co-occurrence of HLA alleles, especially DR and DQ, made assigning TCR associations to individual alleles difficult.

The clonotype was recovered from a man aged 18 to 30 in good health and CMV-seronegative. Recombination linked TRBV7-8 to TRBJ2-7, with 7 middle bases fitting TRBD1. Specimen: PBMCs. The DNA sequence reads TGTGCCAGCTTGTCGGGACAGAACTCCTACGAGCAGTACTTC. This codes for CASLSGQNSYEQYF.